This T cell receptor beta chain is from a study of OX40 agonist ivuxolimab in advanced cancers. Findings and caveats of the study: Expanded clones tended on average to be more numerous among CD8+ T cells than CD4+.

About this clone: Its specificity is unknown.

The CDR3 loop spans 13 amino acids. Germline V gene sequence: CDR1 LNHNV, CDR2 YYDKDF (reference sequence). V lost 3 bases, J lost 3 bases, and 1 base stayed unmatched. Peripheral blood came from all dose cohorts at three timepoints. Only in-frame clones appear in the TCRdb table, and some are missing; sequencing was by immunoSEQ multiplex PCR. The data hold about 79,000 clones, with roughly 88% observed a single time. This chain joins TRBV15 and TRBJ1-2, with 7 bases identical to TRBD1. The source is an adult with an advanced solid tumor such as melanoma, head and neck, liver or kidney cancer. The material sequenced was CD4+ or CD8+ T cells sorted from blood, taken in a trial of the OX40 agonist ivuxolimab. This CDR3 reads CATSRDRYYGYTF. The DNA of the CDR3 is TGTGCCACCAGCAGGGACAGGTACTATGGCTACACCTTC.